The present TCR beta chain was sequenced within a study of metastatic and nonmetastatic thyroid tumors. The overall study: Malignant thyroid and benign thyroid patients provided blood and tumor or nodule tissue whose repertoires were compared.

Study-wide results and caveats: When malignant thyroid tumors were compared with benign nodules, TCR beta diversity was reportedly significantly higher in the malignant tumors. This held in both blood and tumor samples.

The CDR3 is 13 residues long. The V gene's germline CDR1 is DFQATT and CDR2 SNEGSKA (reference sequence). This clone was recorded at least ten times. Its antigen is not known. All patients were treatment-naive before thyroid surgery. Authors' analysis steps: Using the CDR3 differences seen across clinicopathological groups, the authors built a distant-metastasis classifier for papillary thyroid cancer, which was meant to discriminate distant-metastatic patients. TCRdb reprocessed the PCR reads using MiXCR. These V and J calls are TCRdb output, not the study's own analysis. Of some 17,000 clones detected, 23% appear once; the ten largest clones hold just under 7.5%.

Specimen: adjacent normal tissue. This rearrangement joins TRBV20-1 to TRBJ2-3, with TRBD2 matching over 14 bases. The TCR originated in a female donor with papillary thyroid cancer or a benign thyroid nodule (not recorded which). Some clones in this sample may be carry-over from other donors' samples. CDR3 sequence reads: CATSGRAWDTQYF. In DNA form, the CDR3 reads TGCGCGACTAGCGGGAGGGCCTGGGATACGCAGTATTTT.